This T cell receptor (beta chain) was profiled in a study of T cell repertoires in cytomegalovirus infection. On the study more broadly: From public TCR beta signatures came an indication of both CMV infection and matching HLA type. Whole-study results and caveats: Identification of carriers of CMV plus the relevant HLA was achieved through cumulative public TCR beta family frequency.

TCRdb re-called the reads with MiXCR, one entry per CDR3 protein. Of nearly 700,000 distinct CDR3 sequences detected, around a third appear once; the ten largest clones hold 15% to 20%. Looked up from germline, CDR1 is MNHEY and CDR2 is SVGEGT. V was shortened by 6 bases and J by 5 bases, with 17 bases between the two germline ends. CDR3 length: 15 residues. This clonotype was found a few times. Its antigen remains unidentified. The sequenced sample was cultured PBMCs, obtained from culture after CMV antigen stimulation. This chain connects TRBV6-2 or TRBV6-3 to TRBJ1-5; D not resolved. This receptor was identified in a human donor in good health (CMV status not recorded). Some clones in this sample may be carry-over from other donors' samples. CDR3 sequence: CASRTAERADQPQHF. The CDR3 coding sequence is TGTGCCAGCAGGACGGCGGAGAGGGCGGATCAGCCCCAGCATTTT.